The TCR beta chain described here comes from a study of shared clonotypes between healthy human individuals. Overall study results and limits: Exclusively blood specimens were collected; tissue repertoires likely differ. Expectations were that clonotype sharing among donors would be affected by sequencing depth. Naive CD4 clonotype sharing across a handful of donors was about 5.3%.

Germline CDR1 reads MDHEN; CDR2 reads SYDVKM. V dropped 8 bases and J dropped 0 bases, with 17 bases sitting between them. The CDR3 totals 16 residues. With respect to this clone: Antigen: not known.

Using immunoSEQ multiplex PCR, the repertoire was profiled, and TCRdb retains in-frame clones only, with some absent. Among about 1.1 million clones listed, around 78% were seen once. The clonotype originates from a man between 18 and 35 years old in good health. Some clones in this sample may be carry-over from other donors' samples. The chain combines TRBV28 with TRBJ1-5; D ambiguous. Sequenced sample: memory CD4+ T cells from PBMCs. The subset here: CD45RA-negative fraction. In DNA, the CDR3 is TGTGCCAGCTCTATGCCCTGGGCTTATAGCAATCAGCCCCAGCATTTT. Its protein product is CASSMPWAYSNQPQHF.